These 10 T cell receptor beta chains originate from one sample sequenced in a study of T-cell memory formation after mild COVID-19 (dated by TCRdb to 2020 to 2023). The receptor library was made with 5' RACE. Reads for this sample came from an Illumina NovaSeq 6000. TCRdb reworked the public reads: Q25 trimming with fastp, MiXCR clone assembly, productive beta chains retained. Rows are unified per CDR3 protein, each entry keeping the most common DNA and genes. The sample yields around 450,000 distinct CDR3 sequences; approximately 25% were counted once. The ten largest make up around 8.7% of the sample. Source material: PBMCs or a T cell subset sorted from them (not recorded which). All receptors come from an adult woman who had mild COVID-19 (a few samples of this study predate the infection). The sample titles of this study are shuffled in the database, so cell type and time point are left out; the donor was told from shared clones.

The rearrangement links TRBV14 to TRBJ1-2; the D gene is possibly TRBD1 (5 bases). CDR3 length: 16 amino acids. Between the trimmed V and J ends, which lost 1 base and 4 bases, there was a span of 16 bases. Germline CDR1 is SGHDN and CDR2 is FVKESK. DNA for the CDR3: TGTGCCAGCAGCCAAGTTCAGGGCGCTTATCGCTATGGCTACACCTTC. It yields the protein CASSQVQGAYRYGYTF.

V and J are TRBV4-3 and TRBJ1-1; D remains ambiguous. V was cut by 6 bases and J by 7 bases, with 15 bases left in between. The CDR3 is made up of 13 amino acids. Germline V gives CDR1 LGHNA, CDR2 YSLEER. CDR3: CASSRQLGGEAFF. DNA of the CDR3: TGCGCCAGCAGTCGGCAGCTGGGCGGTGAAGCTTTCTTT.

The chain uses TRBV12-3 or TRBV12-4 and TRBJ2-5; no firm D call. V was shortened by 3 bases and J by 8 bases, with 4 bases between the two germline ends. The CDR3 sequence is 10 residues long. The CDR3 loop reads CASSLGTQYF. CDR3 bases: TGTGCCAGCAGTTTGGGAACCCAGTACTTC.

The rearrangement joins TRBV7-2 to TRBJ2-1, with 10 bases matching TRBD2. Per the germline V gene, CDR1 is SGHTA and CDR2 is FQGNSA. CDR3 size: 14 residues. V was clipped by 4 bases and J by 5 bases; unmatched bases: 2. DNA of the CDR3: TGTGCCAGCAGCTATAGCGGGAGGCACAATGAGCAGTTCTTC. It codes for CASSYSGRHNEQFF.

This clonotype turned up a few times. The chain has TRBV9 and TRBJ2-5, with 9 bases lining up with TRBD2. This CDR3 comprises 15 residues. Germline V gene lookup returns CDR1 SGDLS and CDR2 YYNGEE. With 2 bases clipped from V and 5 bases from J, the junction kept 7 bases outside the gene matches. This chain's CDR3 is CASSVFAGGLETQYF. The CDR3, as DNA: TGTGCCAGCAGCGTCTTTGCGGGAGGGTTGGAGACCCAGTACTTC. Supplemented by reference TRBV9 and TRBJ2-5, the full variable domain reads DSGVTQTPKHLITATGQRVTLRCSPRSGDLSVYWYQQSLDQGLQFLIQYYNGEERAKGNILERFSAQQFPDLHSELNLSSLELGDSALYFCASSVFAGGLETQYFGPGTRLLVL.

The sample holds a few counts of this clonotype. The gene calls are TRBV4-2 and TRBJ1-1; maybe TRBD1 (6 bases). V lost 4 bases to trimming and J lost 4 bases, with 13 bases between them. CDR1 is LGHNA and CDR2 is YNFKEQ in the germline V gene. The CDR3 totals 14 residues. The CDR3 nucleotides are TGTGCCAGCAGCCCCTGGGGGGCGTCCACTGAAGCTTTCTTT. This codes for CASSPWGASTEAFF.

In DNA, the CDR3 is TGCAGCGTTATGGGTACAGGGGGCAGAGTCTACGAGCAGTACTTC. It is translated as CSVMGTGGRVYEQYF. The chain employs TRBV29-1 and TRBJ2-7; the match to TRBD1 covers 9 bases. J was trimmed by 3 bases and V by 5 bases; bases with no gene match: 11. CDR3 length: 15 residues. The germline gives CDR1 SQVTM, CDR2 ANQGSEA.

This clonotype was seen a handful of times. The chain is built from TRBV2 and TRBJ2-3; unclear D gene. The germline V and J ends were trimmed by 6 bases and 1 base, with 14 bases remaining between them. The CDR3 consists of 15 residues. Germline V lookup: CDR1 SNHLY, CDR2 FYNNEI. Here the CDR3 reads CASSPLFRGTDTQYF. CDR3 DNA sequence: TGTGCCAGCAGCCCGCTGTTTCGTGGCACAGATACGCAGTATTTT.

The table lists this clonotype with a few counts. The chain has TRBV5-1 and TRBJ2-2, with D perhaps matching TRBD1 (5 bases). This CDR3 has 16 amino acids. Germline loops: CDR1 SGHRS, CDR2 YFSETQ. V was trimmed by 1 base and J by 0 bases, leaving 10 bases between them. CDR3 sequence: CASSLFTGSNTGELFF. In nucleotides, the CDR3 is TGCGCCAGCAGCTTGTTCACAGGTTCGAACACCGGGGAGCTGTTTTTT. The full variable domain, in which reference TRBV5-1 and TRBJ2-2 provide the parts outside the CDR3, is KAGVTQTPRYLIKTRGQQVTLSCSPISGHRSVSWYQQTPGQGLQFLFEYFSETQRNKGNFPGRFSGRQFSNSRSEMNVSTLELGDSALYLCASSLFTGSNTGELFFGEGSRLTVL.

The chain uses TRBV29-1 and TRBJ1-4, with a weak D call TRBD1 (6 bases). The ends were cut back, 6 bases at V and 7 bases at J, with 15 bases in the middle. This CDR3 comprises 13 residues. Looked up from germline, CDR1 is SQVTM and CDR2 is ANQGSEA. CDR3 in DNA: TGCAGCGTGAAGACAGGAATCAGTGAAAAACTGTTTTTT. Translating gives CSVKTGISEKLFF.